A single sample is the source of the 31 T cell receptor beta chains below, sequenced in a study of T cells after yellow fever vaccination. TCRdb itself ran the 5' RACE reads through MiXCR, one entry per CDR3 protein. The sample lists 300,000 to 350,000 distinct CDR3 sequences; roughly 4.3% were seen once. Sequencing was performed on PBMCs, taken 15 days after the yellow fever booster vaccination. These receptor sequences come from a man between 18 and 29 years old who received the YFV17D yellow fever vaccine.

This sequence joins TRBV5-1 and TRBJ2-5; 7 bases map to TRBD1. This CDR3 is built from 14 residues. Germline CDR1 is SGHRS and CDR2 is YFSETQ. V shed 3 bases and J 3 bases; nucleotides not matched to a gene: 5. The chain's CDR3 is CASSSTGVEETQYF. For the CDR3, the DNA is TGCGCCAGCAGCTCCACAGGGGTTGAAGAGACCCAGTACTTC.

There are many counts of this clonotype. The chain recombines TRBV5-1 with TRBJ1-2; D may be TRBD1 (6 bases). Germline V gene data show CDR1 as SGHRS and CDR2 as YFSETQ. This CDR3 has 15 residues. Trimming cost V 4 bases and J 0 bases, with 13 bases left between them. The CDR3 loop reads CASSPGHATNYGYTF. The DNA for the CDR3 is TGCGCCAGCAGCCCGGGACACGCGACTAACTATGGCTACACCTTC.

The rearrangement joins TRBV5-6 to TRBJ1-2; no definite D call. From germline, CDR1 is SGHDT and CDR2 YYEEEE. The CDR3 is made up of 16 amino acids. Trimming left V 5 bases short and J 1 base short, with 18 bases between. CDR3 DNA sequence: TGTGCCAGCAGTCCCCTGACACACCTCCTTAACTATGGCTACACCTTC. Its translation: CASSPLTHLLNYGYTF. The entire variable domain, with the rest obtained from reference TRBV5-6 and TRBJ1-2, is as follows: DAGVTQSPTHLIKTRGQQVTLRCSPKSGHDTVSWYQQALGQGPQFIFQYYEEEERQRGNFPDRFSGHQFPNYSSELNVNALLLGDSALYLCASSPLTHLLNYGYTFGSGTRLTVV.

The sample holds a few counts of this clonotype. As DNA, the CDR3 is TGCGCCAGCAGCTTGGTGACAGGGACAAATTCACCCCTCCACTTT. Protein: CASSLVTGTNSPLHF. The V and J genes are TRBV5-1 and TRBJ1-6; 7 bases fit TRBD1. Germline loops: CDR1 SGHRS, CDR2 YFSETQ. J lost 7 bases, V lost 0 bases, and 4 bases had no gene match. The CDR3 runs to 15 residues.

This clonotype was found a few times. The gene calls are TRBV20-1 and TRBJ2-7, with 10 bases that match TRBD1. The CDR3 runs to 14 residues. V dropped 2 bases and J dropped 6; count of bases not matched to a gene: 7. The germline V gene encodes CDR1 DFQATT and CDR2 SNEGSKA (reference sequence). The CDR3 loop is CSARPGQGLLEQYF. CDR3 sequence (DNA): TGCAGTGCTAGACCGGGACAGGGGCTTCTCGAGCAGTACTTC.

Ten or more counts support this clonotype. The chain couples TRBV4-2 to TRBJ1-2, with 7 bases lining up with TRBD1. The germline CDR1 and CDR2 sequences are LGHNA and YNFKEQ. The CDR3 totals 16 residues. The trim removed 2 bases at V and 3 bases at J, leaving 9 bases unmatched. Here the CDR3 DNA reads TGTGCCAGCAGCCAAACAGGGGACGCTACTCACTATGGCTACACCTTC. Translated: CASSQTGDATHYGYTF.

The sample holds a few counts of this clonotype. The V gene is TRBV20-1, the J gene TRBJ2-5; D tentatively fits TRBD1 or TRBD2 (6 bases each). CDR3 length equals 16 residues. Germline-derived CDR1 and CDR2 are DFQATT and SNEGSKA (reference sequence). V lost 1 base and J lost 6, with 21 bases in between. CDR3 sequence (DNA): TGCAGTGCTAGAGGGGAGGAATGGGGGGCAAAGAAGACCCAGTACTTC. It codes for CSARGEEWGAKKTQYF.

The chain is built from TRBV19 and TRBJ2-2, with D possibly matching TRBD1 (6 bases). V was pared by 10 bases and J by 9 bases, with 27 bases between. Germline assignment: CDR1 LNHDA and CDR2 SQIVND (reference sequence). The CDR3 totals 16 residues. The CDR3 loop is CAIGKQTGLGNRELFF. The CDR3 DNA sequence: TGTGCCATTGGGAAACAGACAGGCTTGGGTAACCGGGAGCTGTTTTTT.

This clonotype has at least ten counts. One end of the junction fails to match germline, which may point to a read error. The chain employs TRBV5-1 and TRBJ2-4; D may be TRBD1 or TRBD2 (7 bases each). CDR1 is SGHRS and CDR2 is YFSETQ in the germline V gene. The CDR3 loop spans 13 amino acids. DNA of the CDR3: TGCGCCAGCAGCTTAGACGGCTCAGGGGGGGTGCACTTC. This translates into CASSLDGSGGVHF.

Only a few counts were recorded for this clonotype. The chain employs TRBV6-5 and TRBJ1-1; D gene uncertain. In germline, CDR1 is MNHEY, CDR2 SVGAGI. The V gene lost 0 bases and the J gene lost 1 base, with 9 bases spanning the gap. CDR3 length: 15 amino acids. In DNA form, the CDR3 reads TGTGCCAGCAGTTACTCGGGTTTGCCGAACACTGAAGCTTTCTTT. It translates to CASSYSGLPNTEAFF.

This clonotype was counted ten times or more. This rearrangement joins TRBV5-1 to TRBJ1-6; 7 bases are shared with TRBD1. V shed 2 bases and J 9 bases; nucleotides not matched to a gene: 5. The CDR3 loop spans 14 amino acids. Germline loops: CDR1 SGHRS, CDR2 YFSETQ. CDR3 sequence: CASSFWDSGSPLHF. In nucleotides, the CDR3 is TGCGCCAGCAGCTTCTGGGACAGTGGTTCACCCCTCCACTTT.

This clonotype was seen ten or more times. At one end, the junction sequence differs from germline, possibly due to a read error. The V call is TRBV5-1, the J call TRBJ2-1; D gene ambiguous. This CDR3 contains 14 residues. Per the germline V gene, CDR1 is SGHRS and CDR2 is YFSETQ. CDR3 amino acids: CASSLDGAYNEQFF. As DNA, the CDR3 is TGTGCCAGCAGTTTAGACGGAGCCTACAATGAGCAGTTCTTC.

This clonotype was observed a handful of times. CDR3 amino acids: CASTPVRGEITDTQYF. The CDR3 DNA sequence: TGTGCCAGCACCCCGGTCAGGGGGGAGATCACAGATACGCAGTATTTT. This chain links TRBV7-6 with TRBJ2-3; a weak D match, TRBD1 (7 bases). From germline, CDR1 is SGHVS and CDR2 FNYEAQ. Trimming cost V 7 bases and J 2 bases, with 19 bases left between them. The CDR3 covers 16 residues.

About this clonotype itself: An end of the junction does not agree with germline; a read error may underlie this. The chain uses TRBV15 and TRBJ2-1; TRBD2 agrees at 8 bases. CDR1 is LNHNV, CDR2 YYDKDF, per germline (reference sequence). CDR3 length equals 16 residues. This CDR3 reads CATSSSERGLYTEQFF. CDR3 coding DNA: TGTGCCACCAGCAGTTCTGAGCGGGGGCTCTACACTGAGCAGTTCTTC.

This clonotype was found many times. The J gene is TRBJ2-5, the V gene TRBV7-2; 9 positions agree with TRBD2. The CDR3 consists of 16 residues. The trim removed 1 base at V and 3 bases at J, leaving 6 bases unmatched. Germline V CDR1 and CDR2: SGHTA, FQGNSA. In DNA, the CDR3 is TGTGCCAGCAGCTTAGTTCGCGGGGGGGCCGAAGAGACCCAGTACTTC. It encodes CASSLVRGGAEETQYF.

This clonotype turned up a few times. The rearrangement uses TRBV20-1 and TRBJ2-5; either TRBD1 or TRBD2 may fit D (5 bases each). The V gene lost 6 bases and the J gene lost 4 bases, with 21 bases spanning the gap. Germline loops: CDR1 DFQATT, CDR2 SNEGSKA (reference sequence). This CDR3 comprises 15 residues. The CDR3 sequence is CSASRLGELLETQYF. For the CDR3, the DNA is TGCAGTGCCTCCCGCCTGGGGGAGCTATTAGAGACCCAGTACTTC.

This clonotype showed up just a few times. The chain is built from TRBV20-1 and TRBJ2-5, with D unclear. This CDR3 region has 13 residues. Germline CDR1 DFQATT, CDR2 SNEGSKA (reference sequence). V gave up 4 bases and J gave up 5 bases, with 14 bases separating them. The CDR3 bases are TGCAGTGCTAATCGCATTTCAGAGGAGACCCAGTACTTC. The encoded protein is CSANRISEETQYF.

With regard to this clonotype: With a much larger clone just one base away, this may be a read error. The genes are TRBV29-1 and TRBJ2-3; D might be TRBD1 (5 bases). The length of the CDR3 is 12 residues. From germline, CDR1 is SQVTM and CDR2 ANQGSEA. In DNA, the CDR3 is TGCAGCGTTGGACAGAACACAGGTACGCAGTATTTT. Translation gives CSVGQNTGTQYF.

Many counts were recorded for this clonotype. The rearrangement uses TRBV7-9 and TRBJ2-7; possibly TRBD1 for D (6 bases). With 1 base removed from V and 8 bases from J, the gap between germline ends came to 12 bases. Germline loops: CDR1 SEHNR, CDR2 FQNEAQ (reference sequence). CDR3 size: 13 residues. The CDR3: CASSLDGGVKQYV. CDR3 in DNA: TGTGCCAGCAGCTTAGATGGGGGCGTGAAGCAGTACGTC.

This clonotype has a count of ten or more. The rearrangement uses TRBV6-6 and TRBJ1-5; 7 positions match TRBD1. V lost 5 bases to trimming and J lost 6 bases; unmatched junction nucleotides: 7. The CDR3 sequence is 14 residues long. Germline loops: CDR1 MNHNY, CDR2 SVGAGI (reference sequence). The CDR3 sequence is CASSDLTGVQPQHF. In DNA form, the CDR3 reads TGTGCCAGCAGTGATCTTACAGGGGTTCAGCCCCAGCATTTT.

This clonotype was recorded at least ten times. This sequence joins TRBV5-6 and TRBJ2-2; D perhaps matches TRBD1 (7 bases). V lost 5 bases to trimming and J lost 3 bases, with 20 bases between them. The CDR3 length is 17 residues. Germline V CDR1 and CDR2: SGHDT, YYEEEE. The CDR3 sequence: CASRREVTGEDTGELFF. The DNA for the CDR3 is TGTGCCAGCAGGCGTGAGGTTACAGGGGAGGACACCGGGGAGCTGTTTTTT.

This clonotype has a handful of counts. This chain links TRBV6-1 with TRBJ1-3; 7 bases align to TRBD1. V was pared by 6 bases and J by 5 bases, with 7 bases of the junction left unmatched. The CDR3 is made up of 14 amino acids. CDR1 MNHNS and CDR2 SASEGT come from the germline V gene. The CDR3 DNA follows: TGTGCCAGCAGCGAGAGGACAGGTCGAAACACCATATATTTT. Encoded protein: CASSERTGRNTIYF.

This clonotype was found many times. The chain employs TRBV5-1 and TRBJ2-1; possibly TRBD2 for D (5 bases). This CDR3 is built from 17 residues. V dropped 4 bases and J dropped 3 bases, with 20 bases sitting between them. Germline CDR1 SGHRS, CDR2 YFSETQ. CDR3 protein: CASSPSQAAINYNEQFF. CDR3 bases: TGCGCCAGCAGCCCAAGCCAAGCGGCAATTAACTACAATGAGCAGTTCTTC.

This clonotype was counted ten times or more. The rearrangement joins TRBV6-1 to TRBJ2-5; 8 nucleotides align to TRBD1. Germline assignment: CDR1 MNHNS and CDR2 SASEGT. The CDR3 is made up of 14 amino acids. V lost 7 bases, J lost 5 bases, and 9 bases stayed unmatched. In DNA form, the CDR3 reads TGTGCCAGCACCCGACAGGGGATGGGGGAGACCCAGTACTTC. As protein: CASTRQGMGETQYF.

In this sample, this clonotype turned up many times. J is TRBJ2-3 and V is TRBV7-3; D is undetermined. Germline V gives CDR1 SGHTA, CDR2 FQGTGA. CDR3 length: 13 residues. Trimming stripped 5 bases from V and 4 bases from J, with 10 bases between. CDR3 sequence reads: CASSQPSADTQYF. Written as DNA, the CDR3 is TGTGCCAGCAGCCAACCCTCCGCAGATACGCAGTATTTT.

A few counts support this clonotype. V usage is TRBV6-6 and J usage is TRBJ2-5; maybe TRBD2 (6 bases). From germline, CDR1 is MNHNY and CDR2 SVGAGI (reference sequence). The germline V and J ends were trimmed by 2 bases and 4 bases, with 14 bases remaining between them. The CDR3 has 15 amino acids. The CDR3 here is CASSYLARVGETQYF. CDR3 in DNA: TGTGCCAGCAGTTACCTAGCGAGGGTGGGAGAGACCCAGTACTTC.

The sample holds many counts of this clonotype. The chain is built from TRBV5-1 and TRBJ2-7, with D possibly TRBD2 on 6 matching bases. Germline V CDR1 and CDR2: SGHRS, YFSETQ. V lost 0 bases to trimming and J lost 0 bases, with 10 bases between them. The CDR3 has 15 residues. The CDR3 loop reads CASSLVAGSSYEQYV. The CDR3 DNA reads as TGCGCCAGCAGCTTGGTGGCGGGGAGCTCCTACGAGCAGTACGTC.

J is TRBJ2-7 and V is TRBV7-9, with 7 bases matching TRBD1. Germline assignment: CDR1 SEHNR and CDR2 FQNEAQ (reference sequence). CDR3 length: 14 amino acids. V was pared by 5 bases and J by 3 bases, with 7 bases of the junction left unmatched. The CDR3 DNA sequence: TGTGCCAGCAGCCGACAGGGTTCAATCTACGAGCAGTACTTC. Residues: CASSRQGSIYEQYF. Using reference TRBV7-9 and TRBJ2-7 for the parts outside the CDR3, the full variable domain is DTGVSQNPRHKITKRGQNVTFRCDPISEHNRLYWYRQTLGQGPEFLTYFQNEAQLEKSRLLSDRFSAERPKGSFSTLEIQRTEQGDSAMYLCASSRQGSIYEQYFGPGTRLTVT.

The table lists this clonotype with many counts. The chain joins TRBV7-2 to TRBJ2-5, with D possibly TRBD2 on 6 matching bases. This CDR3 comprises 14 residues. From germline, CDR1 is SGHTA and CDR2 FQGNSA. The germline V and J ends were trimmed by 3 bases and 4 bases, with 12 bases remaining between them. The CDR3 sequence is CASSLEGTGETQYF. Written as DNA, the CDR3 is TGTGCCAGCAGCTTGGAGGGGACCGGAGAGACCCAGTACTTC.

This clonotype was counted between two and nine times. J is TRBJ2-5 and V is TRBV7-2; D is perhaps TRBD2 (5 bases). V gave up 6 bases and J gave up 2 bases, with 16 bases separating them. CDR1 is SGHTA and CDR2 is FQGNSA in the germline V gene. The CDR3 loop spans 15 amino acids. CDR3 nucleotide sequence: TGTGCCAGCAGTCCCGGGGAGTCCGGACAAGAGACCCAGTACTTC. This translates into CASSPGESGQETQYF.

This chain joins TRBV4-3 and TRBJ1-4; D is undetermined. V was cut by 2 bases and J by 0 bases, with 4 bases left in between. The CDR3 runs 14 residues. In germline, CDR1 is LGHNA, CDR2 YSLEER. CDR3 protein: CASSQKATNEKLFF. CDR3 nucleotides: TGCGCCAGCAGCCAAAAAGCAACTAATGAAAAACTGTTTTTT.